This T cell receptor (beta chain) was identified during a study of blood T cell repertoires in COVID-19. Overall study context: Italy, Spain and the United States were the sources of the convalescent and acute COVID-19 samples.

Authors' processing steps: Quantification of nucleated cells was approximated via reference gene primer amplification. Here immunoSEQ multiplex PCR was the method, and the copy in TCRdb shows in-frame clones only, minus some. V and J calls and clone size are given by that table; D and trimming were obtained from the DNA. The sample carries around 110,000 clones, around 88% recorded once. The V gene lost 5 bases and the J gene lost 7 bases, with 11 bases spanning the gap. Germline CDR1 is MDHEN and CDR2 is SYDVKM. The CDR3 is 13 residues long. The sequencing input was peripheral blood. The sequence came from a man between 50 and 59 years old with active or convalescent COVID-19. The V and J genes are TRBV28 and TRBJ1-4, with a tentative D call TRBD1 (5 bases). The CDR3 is CASSPGGFEKLFF. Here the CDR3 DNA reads TGTGCCAGCAGTCCCGGGGGTTTTGAAAAACTGTTTTTT. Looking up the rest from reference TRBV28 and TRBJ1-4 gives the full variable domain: DVKVTQSSRYLVKRTGEKVFLECVQDMDHENMFWYRQDPGLGLRLIYFSYDVKMKEKGDIPEGYSVSREKKERFSLILESASTNQTSMYLCASSPGGFEKLFFGSGTQLSVL.